These 13 T cell receptor beta chains came from one sample sequenced in a study of blood T cell repertoires in COVID-19. Method: immunoSEQ multiplex PCR; TCRdb's copy keeps in-frame clones and lacks some. The repertoire holds about 49,000 clones, 87% seen once, with less than 2.5% in the top ten. Specimen: peripheral blood. Every receptor here comes from a woman of 80 years or more with COVID-19, enrolled during active disease.

The CDR3 DNA reads as TGTGCCAGCAGTGTGGGCGGGGCCAACGTCCTGACTTTC. This encodes CASSVGGANVLTF. The rearrangement uses TRBV3-1 (or the pseudogene TRBV3-2) and TRBJ2-6; D uncertain. Germline-derived CDR1 and CDR2 are LGHDT and YNNKEL (reference sequence). This CDR3 has 13 amino acids. V dropped 6 bases and J dropped 4 bases, with 7 bases sitting between them.

CDR3 in amino acids: CASSRLDNTEAFF. The DNA of the CDR3 is TGTGCCAGCAGCAGACTAGACAACACTGAAGCTTTCTTT. The gene calls are TRBV9 and TRBJ1-1; D unclear. The CDR3 runs 13 residues. V was cut by 4 bases and J by 2 bases, with 9 bases left in between. Germline-derived CDR1 and CDR2 are SGDLS and YYNGEE.

This clone was seen more than once but under ten times. The rearrangement uses TRBV14 and TRBJ2-2, with TRBD2 identical over 8 bases. V lost 3 bases to trimming and J lost 4 bases; unmatched junction nucleotides: 1. Germline V gene lookup returns CDR1 SGHDN and CDR2 FVKESK. The CDR3 sequence is 14 residues long. DNA for the CDR3: TGTGCCAGCAGCCATCGGGGGGGCACCGGGGAGCTGTTTTTT. Translation gives CASSHRGGTGELFF.

The chain has TRBV4-2 and TRBJ2-3, with D possibly TRBD2 on 6 matching bases. Trimming took 1 base from V and 1 from J, leaving 12 bases between them. The V gene's germline CDR1 is LGHNA and CDR2 YNFKEQ. The CDR3 totals 16 residues. DNA of the CDR3: TGTGCCAGCAGCCAAGGACGCGGGGAAGGCACAGATACGCAGTATTTT. It yields the protein CASSQGRGEGTDTQYF.

This clone was counted a single time. The gene calls are TRBV2 and TRBJ2-6; D not resolved. The V and J ends lost 2 bases and 2 bases respectively, with 4 bases between them. CDR3 length equals 14 residues. Per germline, CDR1 SNHLY and CDR2 FYNNEI. The CDR3 bases are TGTGCCAGCAGTGAATCAGCTGGGGCCAACGTCCTGACTTTC. Translation: CASSESAGANVLTF.

CDR3 bases: TGTGCCTGGAGTTCCCCCCGGACAGGGCGATTTAACTATGGCTACACCTTC. This translates into CAWSSPRTGRFNYGYTF. The chain combines TRBV30 with TRBJ1-2, with TRBD1 matching 8 bases. Per germline, CDR1 GTSNPN and CDR2 SVGIG (reference sequence). There are 17 residues in the CDR3. The ends lost 2 bases at V and 1 base at J; junction bases unmatched: 12.

The genes are TRBV6-5 and TRBJ1-5, with 8 bases identical to TRBD1. Germline CDR1 and CDR2: MNHEY and SVGAGI. V lost 6 bases to trimming and J lost 7 bases; unmatched junction nucleotides: 8. The CDR3 has 14 residues. The chain's CDR3 is CASSRTGSKQPQHF. CDR3 DNA sequence: TGTGCCAGCAGCCGGACAGGGAGTAAACAGCCCCAGCATTTT.

The chain couples TRBV7-3 to TRBJ2-1; 7 bases align to TRBD2. CDR3 length: 17 amino acids. CDR1 and CDR2 from the germline V gene are SGHTA and FQGTGA. The junction had 14 bases not matched to a gene; V was cut back by 1 base and J by 8 bases. In DNA, the CDR3 is TGTGCCAGCAGCTTAAGTAGGGAACTAGCGATTGGGTATGAGCAGTTCTTC. Protein: CASSLSRELAIGYEQFF.

The chain has TRBV18 and TRBJ1-6; TRBD1 matches at 9 bases. CDR1 and CDR2 (germline): KGHSH, LQKENI. This CDR3 region has 15 residues. V lost 5 bases, J lost 7 bases, and 6 bases stayed unmatched. The CDR3 DNA follows: TGTGCCAGCTCAGAAGCCGGGACAGGGAATTCACCCCTCCACTTT. This gives the protein CASSEAGTGNSPLHF.

The genes are TRBV7-8 and TRBJ2-6, with a weak D call TRBD1 (6 bases). The CDR3 length is 17 residues. Germline values: CDR1 SGHVS, CDR2 FQNEAQ. Trimming shortened V by 5 bases and J by 3 bases, and 17 bases separated the two germline ends. Here the CDR3 reads CASSPGHRARGANVLTF. In DNA form, the CDR3 reads TGTGCCAGCAGCCCGGGACACCGCGCCCGTGGGGCCAACGTCCTGACTTTC.

This chain uses TRBV5-1 with TRBJ2-5; 9 bases match TRBD1. The CDR3 consists of 16 residues. V lost 6 bases, J lost 5 bases, and 14 bases stayed unmatched. Looked up from germline, CDR1 is SGHRS and CDR2 is YFSETQ. CDR3 protein: CASIVTGGFAGETQYF. The CDR3 DNA is TGCGCCAGCATCGTGACAGGGGGGTTTGCAGGGGAGACCCAGTACTTC.

The genes are TRBV2 and TRBJ2-7; 7 bases match TRBD1. Germline values: CDR1 SNHLY, CDR2 FYNNEI. CDR3 length equals 14 residues. Trimming at V came to 4 bases and at J to 2 bases, leaving 5 bases not matched to a gene. The CDR3 sequence is CASSARQGAYEQYF. In nucleotides, the CDR3 is TGTGCCAGCAGTGCGAGGCAGGGGGCCTACGAGCAGTACTTC.

The genes are TRBV28 and TRBJ2-7; D is perhaps TRBD1 (6 bases). Between the trimmed V and J ends, which lost 7 bases and 2 bases, there was a span of 12 bases. Germline V gene sequence: CDR1 MDHEN, CDR2 SYDVKM. The CDR3 is made up of 13 amino acids. The CDR3 nucleotides read TGTGCCAGCACTCCAGACAGGACCTACGAGCAGTACTTC. Residues: CASTPDRTYEQYF.